This T cell receptor (beta chain) was sequenced for a study of blood T cells in healthy people across ages. General study results and limits: Older age coincided with a roughly linear decline in TCR beta diversity per million T cells. From one million sequenced T cells, diversity estimates were lower bounds.

CDR1 is SGHTA and CDR2 is FQGNSA in the germline V gene. The length of the CDR3 is 15 residues. Germline trimming cut 2 bases from V and 7 bases from J; bases unmatched to any gene: 7. In the case of this clonotype: Its antigen is not known.

A second PCR of about 7 to 12 cycles used a sample-barcoded 5' primer and a J-beta primer mix. TCRdb ran MiXCR on the 5' RACE reads and lists one entry per CDR3 protein. The table shows about 1,500,000 distinct CDR3 sequences, with around 39% occurring only once. Sequenced input: blood. The receptor was derived from a woman aged 18 to 35 in good health. The chain joins TRBV7-2 to TRBJ2-1; 8 bases agree with TRBD2. The CDR3 sequence: CASSLFSGEWNEQFF. The CDR3 DNA sequence: TGTGCCAGCAGCTTATTTAGCGGGGAGTGGAATGAGCAGTTCTTC.